What follows is one TCR beta chain and its context. The antigen is unknown. Sequencing was performed with immunoSEQ multiplex PCR; in TCRdb, only in-frame clones are kept and a portion is missing. The table lists 65,000 to 90,000 clones, roughly 87% of them singletons. This sample was taken from a study of OX40 agonist ivuxolimab in advanced cancers. Study in general: Patients treated during dose escalation were battling hepatocellular carcinoma, melanoma, renal cell or head and neck cancer. Study results and caveats: Antigen specificity of clonally expanded peripheral T cells was not established.

This CDR3 has 12 residues. Trimming took off 2 bases at V and 12 bases at J, with 10 bases between the two ends. Germline V gene sequence: CDR1 KGHSH, CDR2 LQKENI. The chain couples TRBV18 to TRBJ1-4; tentatively, D is TRBD1 (5 bases). The sequence derives from an adult with an advanced solid tumor such as melanoma, head and neck, liver or kidney cancer. Material: CD4+ or CD8+ T cells sorted from blood, obtained in a trial of the OX40 agonist ivuxolimab. CDR3: CASSPGAPELFF. DNA for the CDR3: TGTGCCAGCTCACCAGGGGCCCCGGAACTGTTTTTT.